Sequencing of this T cell receptor beta chain was carried out in a study of control samples from healthy donors and cancer patients. The data were produced by immunoSEQ multiplex PCR, yet TCRdb's version contains in-frame clones alone and is incomplete. This table has some 89,000 clones, over 75% appearing once. This CDR3 is built from 13 residues. The germline gives CDR1 MGHDK, CDR2 SYGVNS. Trimming took 5 bases from V and 3 from J, leaving 10 bases between them. The sequencing sample was made of blood. This TCR was recovered from a woman between 40 and 55 years old in good health. J is TRBJ1-2 and V is TRBV25-1; no firm D call. CDR3 sequence: CASSTNLDYGYTF. CDR3 in DNA: TGTGCCAGCAGTACCAACCTCGACTATGGCTACACCTTC.